Below, 11 T cell receptor beta chains from the same sample are listed, as sequenced in a study of cytomegalovirus exposure and HLA in healthy donors. The study ran its PCR with 60 Vbeta and 13 Jbeta primers. This table comes from immunoSEQ multiplex PCR, and its TCRdb copy is limited to in-frame clones, with some not included. The profile shows 95,000 to 150,000 clones, approximately 71% of them singletons. The specimen was PBMCs. The receptors stem from a woman aged 45-65 years in good health and CMV-seronegative.

The chain employs TRBV11-3 and TRBJ2-1, with D unclear. Germline lookup yields CDR1 SGHNT and CDR2 YENEEA. The CDR3 contains 15 residues. V gave up 5 bases and J gave up 2 bases, with 13 bases separating them. CDR3 sequence: CASSRGSPPYNEQFF. Written as DNA, the CDR3 is TGTGCCAGCAGCCGCGGAAGCCCCCCCTACAATGAGCAGTTCTTC.

The CDR3 DNA follows: TGTGCCAGCAGTGTTACCGGGACAGACTACGAGCAGTACTTC. Protein product: CASSVTGTDYEQYF. V gene TRBV2 combines with J gene TRBJ2-7; 7 bases are a match to TRBD1. The germline V gene encodes CDR1 SNHLY and CDR2 FYNNEI. With 4 bases clipped from V and 3 bases from J, the junction kept 6 bases outside the gene matches. This CDR3 spans 14 amino acids.

The gene calls are TRBV2 and TRBJ1-3; D is ambiguous. V dropped 6 bases and J dropped 2 bases, with 14 bases sitting between them. The CDR3 is made up of 15 amino acids. Germline V gives CDR1 SNHLY, CDR2 FYNNEI. CDR3 in amino acids: CASSDRSPPGNTIYF. CDR3 bases: TGTGCCAGCAGCGATAGATCGCCCCCTGGAAACACCATATATTTT.

The chain couples TRBV27 to TRBJ1-4; D gene unclear. V shed 6 bases and J shed 4 bases, with 12 bases lying between them. CDR3 length: 14 amino acids. Germline CDR1 MNHEY, CDR2 SMNVEV (reference sequence). The DNA of the CDR3 is TGTGCCAGCAGGACCAGCGGACTTAATGAAAAACTGTTTTTT. Residues: CASRTSGLNEKLFF.

V and J are TRBV29-1 and TRBJ1-5, with D possibly being TRBD1 (5 bases). This CDR3 comprises 13 residues. Germline CDR1 SQVTM, CDR2 ANQGSEA. Trimming cost V 6 bases and J 2 bases, with 11 bases left between them. The CDR3 nucleotides are TGCAGCGTAGGACACGGTGGCAATCAGCCCCAGCATTTT. Translated: CSVGHGGNQPQHF.

The V gene is TRBV6-6, the J gene TRBJ1-4; 8 nucleotides match TRBD1. The CDR3 spans 14 residues. With V trimmed by 6 bases and J by 6 bases, 6 bases remained unmatched. Germline V gives CDR1 MNHNY, CDR2 SVGAGI (reference sequence). The CDR3 DNA sequence: TGTGCCAGCAGCTACAGGGGGAAGGATGAAAAACTGTTTTTT. The encoded protein is CASSYRGKDEKLFF.

The chain couples TRBV10-3 to TRBJ2-7, with TRBD1 identical over 9 bases. From germline, CDR1 is ENHRY and CDR2 SYGVKD. The CDR3 covers 14 residues. V shed 4 bases and J 3 bases; nucleotides not matched to a gene: 4. In nucleotides, the CDR3 is TGTGCCATCAGTGGGACAGGGGACAGCTACGAGCAGTACTTC. Encoded protein: CAISGTGDSYEQYF.

This clone was seen once. V is TRBV27 and J is TRBJ2-1; 11 bases agree with TRBD2. V shed 5 bases, J shed 7 bases, and the junction held 4 bases outside the gene matches. CDR1 MNHEY and CDR2 SMNVEV come from the germline V gene (reference sequence). This CDR3 comprises 14 residues. CDR3 sequence: CASSPRTSGNEQFF. Written as DNA, the CDR3 is TGTGCCAGCAGTCCACGGACTAGCGGGAATGAGCAGTTCTTC.

The chain uses TRBV7-3 and TRBJ2-1; 13 nucleotides line up with TRBD2. V lost 4 bases to trimming and J lost 5 bases; unmatched junction nucleotides: 5. Germline-derived CDR1 and CDR2 are SGHTA and FQGTGA. The CDR3 extends over 16 amino acids. The CDR3 DNA reads TGTGCCAGCAGCTCTACTAGCGGGAGGGTGGACAATGAGCAGTTCTTC. It specifies CASSSTSGRVDNEQFF.

V usage is TRBV7-9 and J usage is TRBJ2-7; D is possibly TRBD2 (7 bases). CDR1 and CDR2 from the germline V gene are SEHNR and FQNEAQ (reference sequence). V was trimmed by 1 base and J by 7 bases, leaving 14 bases between them. This CDR3 is built from 14 residues. DNA of the CDR3: TGTGCCAGCAGCTTAGGGGTAGGGAGGGGGGAGCAGTACTTC. Protein sequence: CASSLGVGRGEQYF.

The J gene is TRBJ1-2, the V gene TRBV4-1; D call uncertain. This CDR3 is built from 14 residues. The germline V gene has CDR1 MGHRA and CDR2 YSYEKL. V gave up 0 bases and J gave up 7 bases, with 12 bases separating them. The CDR3 region is CASSQEARYPGYTF. The CDR3 DNA is TGCGCCAGCAGCCAAGAAGCCAGGTATCCTGGCTACACCTTC.